The next 21 T cell receptor beta chains were all read from a single sample in a study of cytomegalovirus exposure and HLA in healthy donors. PCR primers comprised 60 Vbeta and 13 Jbeta primers. Sequencing was performed with immunoSEQ multiplex PCR; in TCRdb, only in-frame clones are kept and a portion is missing. The sample gives about 130,000 clones, approximately 83% of which show up once; 1% to 1.5% is in the top ten. Sequenced input: PBMCs. These receptors all come from a girl aged 2-9 years in good health and CMV-seronegative.

J is TRBJ1-5 and V is TRBV4-3, with TRBD1 matching over 12 bases. The ends lost 0 bases at V and 5 bases at J; junction bases unmatched: 8. This CDR3 has 18 amino acids. The germline V gene has CDR1 LGHNA and CDR2 YSLEER. CDR3 DNA: TGCGCCAGCAGCCAAGATCATGGGACAGGGGGCGCCGATCAGCCCCAGCATTTT. Protein: CASSQDHGTGGADQPQHF.

The V and J genes are TRBV21-1 and TRBJ2-7; TRBD1 is the table's D call, not checked against the DNA. TRBV21-1 is designated a pseudogene. This CDR3 is built from 16 residues. In DNA, the CDR3 is TGTGCCAGCAGACTCCGGGACAGGGATGGTACCTACGAGCAGTACTTC. Residues: CASRLRDRDGTYEQYF.

The V gene is TRBV2, the J gene TRBJ1-5; tentatively, D is TRBD1 (6 bases). CDR3 length: 16 residues. Between the trimmed V and J ends, which lost 4 bases and 2 bases, there was a span of 15 bases. The germline V gene encodes CDR1 SNHLY and CDR2 FYNNEI. For the CDR3, the DNA is TGTGCCAGCAGTGGCAGGGGAGTGGGCGGCAATCAGCCCCAGCATTTT. As protein: CASSGRGVGGNQPQHF.

This chain connects TRBV28 to TRBJ1-2; 8 bases map to TRBD1. The CDR3 covers 15 residues. The V gene's germline CDR1 is MDHEN and CDR2 SYDVKM. V shed 7 bases, J shed 4 bases, and the junction held 11 bases outside the gene matches. The CDR3 is CASIPQGAIGYGYTF. The CDR3 coding sequence is TGTGCCAGCATACCTCAGGGGGCCATCGGCTATGGCTACACCTTC.

This clone was observed a single time. The chain joins TRBV19 to TRBJ2-7; TRBD1 agrees at 9 bases. Germline V gene data show CDR1 as LNHDA and CDR2 as SQIVND (reference sequence). The ends lost 4 bases at V and 6 bases at J; junction bases unmatched: 10. The CDR3 has 15 amino acids. Here the CDR3 DNA reads TGTGCCAGTAGTACCCGGGGACAGGGTCTTTTCGAGCAGTACTTC. It yields the protein CASSTRGQGLFEQYF.

The V and J genes are TRBV5-1 and TRBJ1-6; the D is unclear. This CDR3 spans 16 amino acids. V was shortened by 9 bases and J by 4 bases, with 20 bases between the two germline ends. Germline loops: CDR1 SGHRS, CDR2 YFSETQ. The CDR3 is CATTRTGFAYNSPLHF. In nucleotides, the CDR3 is TGCGCCACCACGAGAACGGGGTTTGCTTATAATTCACCCCTCCACTTT.

The V call is TRBV5-1, the J call TRBJ2-1, with TRBD2 matching over 9 bases. Germline V CDR1 and CDR2: SGHRS, YFSETQ. The CDR3 spans 15 residues. With V trimmed by 3 bases and J by 4 bases, 5 bases remained unmatched. DNA of the CDR3: TGCGCCAGCAGCTCCTCTAGCGGGGTTTACAATGAGCAGTTCTTC. Translating gives CASSSSSGVYNEQFF.

This clone came up a few times. The chain uses TRBV4-3 and TRBJ2-6, with 9 bases fitting TRBD2. There are 16 residues in the CDR3. The V gene end was trimmed by 0 bases and the J gene end by 4 bases; junction bases not matched to a gene: 1. Germline V gene data show CDR1 as LGHNA and CDR2 as YSLEER. The CDR3 coding sequence is TGCGCCAGCAGCCAAGAAACTAGCGGGGGGGCCAACGTCCTGACTTTC. Its protein is CASSQETSGGANVLTF.

The chain uses TRBV28 and TRBJ2-7, with 9 bases lining up with TRBD1. The CDR3 spans 13 residues. Germline CDR1 is MDHEN and CDR2 is SYDVKM. J lost 6 bases, V lost 3 bases, and 3 bases had no gene match. The CDR3 here is CASSFGQGPEQYF. The CDR3 nucleotides read TGTGCCAGCAGTTTTGGACAGGGGCCCGAGCAGTACTTC. Complete variable domain (other parts from reference TRBV28 and TRBJ2-7): DVKVTQSSRYLVKRTGEKVFLECVQDMDHENMFWYRQDPGLGLRLIYFSYDVKMKEKGDIPEGYSVSREKKERFSLILESASTNQTSMYLCASSFGQGPEQYFGPGTRLTVT.

This rearrangement joins TRBV5-4 to TRBJ2-7; maybe TRBD2 (5 bases). V was trimmed by 4 bases and J by 6 bases, leaving 20 bases between them. CDR3 length equals 15 residues. Looked up from germline, CDR1 is SGHNT and CDR2 is YYREEE (reference sequence). DNA for the CDR3: TGTGCCAGCAGCCCGGAGGCGGGTCTTCCTCTCGAGCAGTACTTC. It translates to CASSPEAGLPLEQYF.

The chain couples TRBV29-1 to TRBJ1-2; TRBD1 agrees at 9 bases. The CDR3 is 12 residues long. The junction had 6 bases not matched to a gene; V was cut back by 7 bases and J by 6 bases. The germline V gene has CDR1 SQVTM and CDR2 ANQGSEA. The CDR3 region is CSGLQGADGYTF. CDR3 DNA: TGCAGCGGCTTACAGGGGGCGGATGGCTACACCTTC.

The chain recombines TRBV6-5 with TRBJ1-2; 8 bases match TRBD1. Unmatched junction bases numbered 3, after V lost 6 bases and J lost 0 bases. The CDR3 loop spans 14 amino acids. Germline lookup yields CDR1 MNHEY and CDR2 SVGAGI. CDR3 loop: CASRLTGANYGYTF. CDR3 DNA: TGTGCCAGCAGGTTGACAGGGGCTAACTATGGCTACACCTTC.

The chain joins TRBV18 to TRBJ1-1; tentative D call: TRBD1 (6 bases). The CDR3 spans 16 residues. Germline loops: CDR1 KGHSH, CDR2 LQKENI. V was clipped by 3 bases and J by 0 bases, with 14 bases between them. The CDR3 is CASSPQTGGMNTEAFF. CDR3 bases: TGTGCCAGCTCACCCCAGACAGGTGGAATGAACACTGAAGCTTTCTTT.

This clone appeared once. The chain joins TRBV2 to TRBJ2-7; TRBD1 aligns across 8 bases. Germline loops: CDR1 SNHLY, CDR2 FYNNEI. With V trimmed by 6 bases and J by 1 base, 5 bases remained unmatched. The CDR3 sequence is 14 residues long. In nucleotides, the CDR3 is TGTGCCAGCAGAGGACAGGGCACATCCTACGAGCAGTACTTC. Encoded protein: CASRGQGTSYEQYF.

This clone was seen only a few times. The CDR3 region is CASSPRVSNQPQHF. The CDR3 DNA reads TGTGCCAGCAGTCCCCGTGTTAGCAATCAGCCCCAGCATTTT. J is TRBJ1-5 and V is TRBV6-6; D gene uncertain. Germline loops: CDR1 MNHNY, CDR2 SVGAGI (reference sequence). This CDR3 has 14 residues. Trimming took 5 bases from V and 0 from J, leaving 8 bases between them.

The chain couples TRBV19 to TRBJ2-3, with 8 bases identical to TRBD2. The junction had 4 bases not matched to a gene; V was cut back by 2 bases and J by 0 bases. Germline V gene data show CDR1 as LNHDA and CDR2 as SQIVND (reference sequence). This CDR3 spans 16 amino acids. The CDR3 region is CASSILLADSTDTQYF. DNA for the CDR3: TGTGCCAGTAGTATACTACTAGCGGACAGCACAGATACGCAGTATTTT. Full variable domain (outside the CDR3, taken from reference TRBV19 and TRBJ2-3): DGGITQSPKYLFRKEGQNVTLSCEQNLNHDAMYWYRQDPGQGLRLIYYSQIVNDFQKGDIAEGYSVSREKKESFPLTVTSAQKNPTAFYLCASSILLADSTDTQYFGPGTRLTVL.

The chain combines TRBV27 with TRBJ2-2; TRBD1 agrees at 7 bases. Germline V gives CDR1 MNHEY, CDR2 SMNVEV (reference sequence). Trimming at V came to 6 bases and at J to 1 base, leaving 8 bases not matched to a gene. CDR3 size: 16 residues. CDR3 in DNA: TGTGCCAGCAGCTTGAAGGGACAGCTGAACACCGGGGAGCTGTTTTTT. This translates into CASSLKGQLNTGELFF.

CDR3: CASRPLTSGDYNEQFF. Written as DNA, the CDR3 is TGTGCCAGCAGGCCTCTGACTAGCGGAGACTACAATGAGCAGTTCTTC. The chain is built from TRBV5-6 and TRBJ2-1; TRBD2 matches 9 bases. CDR1 and CDR2 from the germline V gene are SGHDT and YYEEEE. The CDR3 is 16 amino acids. With 5 bases clipped from V and 3 bases from J, the junction kept 9 bases outside the gene matches. The full variable domain, completed using reference TRBV5-6 and TRBJ2-1, is DAGVTQSPTHLIKTRGQQVTLRCSPKSGHDTVSWYQQALGQGPQFIFQYYEEEERQRGNFPDRFSGHQFPNYSSELNVNALLLGDSALYLCASRPLTSGDYNEQFFGPGTRLTVL.

A few counts support this clone. The chain recombines TRBV7-9 with TRBJ1-2; D is unclear. Trimming left V 5 bases short and J 3 bases short, with 10 bases between. The CDR3 is 13 residues long. Germline V gene sequence: CDR1 SEHNR, CDR2 FQNEAQ (reference sequence). CDR3 region: CASSAGLDYGYTF. CDR3 DNA: TGTGCCAGCAGCGCAGGTCTGGACTATGGCTACACCTTC. Full variable domain (remainder filled in from reference TRBV7-9 and TRBJ1-2): DTGVSQNPRHKITKRGQNVTFRCDPISEHNRLYWYRQTLGQGPEFLTYFQNEAQLEKSRLLSDRFSAERPKGSFSTLEIQRTEQGDSAMYLCASSAGLDYGYTFGSGTRLTVV.

The chain has TRBV4-3 and TRBJ2-1; 10 nucleotides match TRBD2. CDR3 length: 18 amino acids. The J segment lost 0 bases and the V segment lost 0 bases, leaving 5 bases of the junction unmatched. From germline, CDR1 is LGHNA and CDR2 YSLEER. For the CDR3, the DNA is TGCGCCAGCAGCCAAGATCCAGCGGGGGGGATCTCCTACAATGAGCAGTTCTTC. It encodes CASSQDPAGGISYNEQFF.

The chain recombines TRBV30 with TRBJ1-4; 10 positions agree with TRBD1. The J segment lost 8 bases and the V segment lost 4 bases, leaving 10 bases of the junction unmatched. From germline, CDR1 is GTSNPN and CDR2 SVGIG (reference sequence). This CDR3 is 15 amino acids long. For the CDR3, the DNA is TGTGCCTGGAACGCTTGGGACAGGGGAAACGAAAAACTGTTTTTT. Translated, it gives CAWNAWDRGNEKLFF.